This T cell receptor (beta chain) was captured by sequencing in a study of siplizumab effects on memory and regulatory T cells. Findings of the study overall: Confirmatory evidence of suppressive function in proliferating siplizumab-culture Tregs was not obtained. Unstimulated subsets contained matches for only a minor fraction of alloreactive clones. Naive T cells looked more diverse than memory cells, and they looked like major contributors to the alloresponse.

The CDR3 is 16 amino acids. CDR1 and CDR2 from the germline V gene are LGHNA and YSLEER. The junction had 4 bases not matched to a gene; V was cut back by 4 bases and J by 0 bases. This clone is classed as medium-sized. The antigen is unknown. Produced via immunoSEQ multiplex PCR; TCRdb's table is partial and in-frame only. The table records tens of thousands of clones, 70% to 85% of them present only once. The chain links TRBV4-3 to TRBJ1-2; 11 positions match TRBD1. This clonotype was obtained from a human donor in good health. Specimen: memory CD4+ T cells sorted from blood. The DNA for the CDR3 is TGCGCCAGCAGCCGGGAGGGACAGGGGGCTAACTATGGCTACACCTTC. Translation: CASSREGQGANYGYTF.